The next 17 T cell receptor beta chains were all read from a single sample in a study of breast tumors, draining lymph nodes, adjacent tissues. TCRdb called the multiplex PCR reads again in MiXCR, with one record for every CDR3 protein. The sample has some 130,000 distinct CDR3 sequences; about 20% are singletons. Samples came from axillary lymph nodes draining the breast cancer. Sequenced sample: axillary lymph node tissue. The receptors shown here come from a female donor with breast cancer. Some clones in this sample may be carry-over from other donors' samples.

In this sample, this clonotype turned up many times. CDR3 DNA: TGTGCCAGCAGCTTATTCGGACAGGGGAACGCAGATACGCAGTATTTT. Translated, it gives CASSLFGQGNADTQYF. V gene TRBV7-2 combines with J gene TRBJ2-3, with 9 bases matching TRBD1. J gave up 4 bases and V 2 bases, and 7 bases lay outside the gene matches. In germline, CDR1 is SGHTA, CDR2 FQGNSA. This CDR3 has 16 amino acids.

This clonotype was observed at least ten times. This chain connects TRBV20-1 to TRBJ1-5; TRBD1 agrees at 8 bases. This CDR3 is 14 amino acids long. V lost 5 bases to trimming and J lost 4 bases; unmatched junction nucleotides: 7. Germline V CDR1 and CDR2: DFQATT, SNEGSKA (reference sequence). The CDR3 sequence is CSAVGTGTNQPQHF. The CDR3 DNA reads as TGCAGTGCTGTAGGGACAGGTACTAATCAGCCCCAGCATTTT.

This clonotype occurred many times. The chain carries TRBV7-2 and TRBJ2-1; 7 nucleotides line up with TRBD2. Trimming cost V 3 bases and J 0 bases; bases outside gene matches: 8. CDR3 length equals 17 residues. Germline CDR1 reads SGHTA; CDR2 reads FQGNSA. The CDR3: CASSFSLLATSYNEQFF. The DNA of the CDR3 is TGTGCCAGCAGCTTCTCCCTACTAGCGACCTCCTACAATGAGCAGTTCTTC.

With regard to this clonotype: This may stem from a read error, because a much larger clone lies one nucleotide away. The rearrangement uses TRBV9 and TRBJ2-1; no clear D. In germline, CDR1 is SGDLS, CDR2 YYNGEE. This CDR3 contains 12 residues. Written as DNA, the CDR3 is TGTGCCGGCAGCACAGCCGACAATGAGCAGTTCTTC. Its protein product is CAGSTADNEQFF.

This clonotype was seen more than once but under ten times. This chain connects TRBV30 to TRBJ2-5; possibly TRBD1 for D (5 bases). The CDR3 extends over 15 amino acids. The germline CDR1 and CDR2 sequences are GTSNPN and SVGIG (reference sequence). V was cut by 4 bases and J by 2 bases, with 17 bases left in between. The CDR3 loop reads CAWTGWGGIQETQYF. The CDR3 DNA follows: TGTGCCTGGACAGGGTGGGGTGGTATACAAGAGACCCAGTACTTC.

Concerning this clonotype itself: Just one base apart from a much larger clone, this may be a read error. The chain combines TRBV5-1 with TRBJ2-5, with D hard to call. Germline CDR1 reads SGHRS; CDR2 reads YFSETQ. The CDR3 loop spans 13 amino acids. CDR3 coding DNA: TGCGCCAGCAGCGCTGTGGTAAACCAGGCCCAGTGCTTC. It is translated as CASSAVVNQAQCF.

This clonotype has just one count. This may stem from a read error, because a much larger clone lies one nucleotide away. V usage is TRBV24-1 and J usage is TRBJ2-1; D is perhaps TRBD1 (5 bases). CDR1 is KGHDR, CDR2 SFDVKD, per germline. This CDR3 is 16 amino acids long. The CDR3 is CAASARGQSTYNEQFF. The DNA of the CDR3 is TGTGCCGCCAGTGCTAGGGGCCAAAGCACATACAATGAGCAGTTCTTC.

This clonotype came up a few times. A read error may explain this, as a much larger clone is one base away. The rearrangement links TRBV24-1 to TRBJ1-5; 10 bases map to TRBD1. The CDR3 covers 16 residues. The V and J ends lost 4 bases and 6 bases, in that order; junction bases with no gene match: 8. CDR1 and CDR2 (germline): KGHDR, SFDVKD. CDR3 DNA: TGTGCCACCAGTGAAGGACAGGGGGGTCGTAGTCAGCCCCAGCATTTT. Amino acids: CATSEGQGGRSQPQHF.

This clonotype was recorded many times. This CDR3 is CASSLEGGFNYGYTF. The CDR3, as DNA: TGTGCCAGCAGCTTGGAAGGGGGGTTTAACTATGGCTACACCTTC. The chain joins TRBV5-8 to TRBJ1-2, with a tentative D call TRBD1 (6 bases). V lost 0 bases and J 1 base, leaving 10 bases between the germline ends. CDR1 is SGHTS and CDR2 is YDEGEE in the germline V gene. This CDR3 has 15 residues.

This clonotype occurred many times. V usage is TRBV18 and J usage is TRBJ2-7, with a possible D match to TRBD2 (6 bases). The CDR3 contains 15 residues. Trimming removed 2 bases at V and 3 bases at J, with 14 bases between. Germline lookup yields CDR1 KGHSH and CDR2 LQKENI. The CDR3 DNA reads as TGTGCCAGCTCACCAGCTAGCGACCCTCACTACGAGCAGTACTTC. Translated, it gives CASSPASDPHYEQYF.

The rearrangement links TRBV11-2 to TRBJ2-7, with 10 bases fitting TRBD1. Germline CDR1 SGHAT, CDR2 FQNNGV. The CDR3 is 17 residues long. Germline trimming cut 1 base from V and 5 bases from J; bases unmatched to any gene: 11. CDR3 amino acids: CASSLGYGTGEPHEQYF. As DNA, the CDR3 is TGTGCCAGCAGCTTAGGGTATGGGACAGGGGAGCCCCACGAGCAGTACTTC.

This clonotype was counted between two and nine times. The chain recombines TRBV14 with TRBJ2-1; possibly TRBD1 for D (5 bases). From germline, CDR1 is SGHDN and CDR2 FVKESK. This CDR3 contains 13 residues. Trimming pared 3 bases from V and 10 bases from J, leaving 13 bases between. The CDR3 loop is CASSQQLRTEQFF. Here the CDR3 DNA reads TGTGCCAGCAGCCAGCAGCTCCGGACAGAGCAGTTCTTC.

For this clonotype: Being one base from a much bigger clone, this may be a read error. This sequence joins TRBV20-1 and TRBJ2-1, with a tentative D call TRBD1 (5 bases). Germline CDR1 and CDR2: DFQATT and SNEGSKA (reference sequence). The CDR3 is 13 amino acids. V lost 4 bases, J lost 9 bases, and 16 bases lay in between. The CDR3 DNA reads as TGCAGTGCTAACCGCCACAGGTCTCGTGAGCAGTTCTTC. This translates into CSANRHRSREQFF.

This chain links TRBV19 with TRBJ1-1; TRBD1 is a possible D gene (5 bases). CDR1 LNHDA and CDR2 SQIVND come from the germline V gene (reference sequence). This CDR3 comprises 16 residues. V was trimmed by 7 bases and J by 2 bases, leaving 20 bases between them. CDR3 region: CASTRPGGGANTEAFF. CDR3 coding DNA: TGTGCCAGTACCCGTCCGGGGGGAGGGGCAAACACTGAAGCTTTCTTT.

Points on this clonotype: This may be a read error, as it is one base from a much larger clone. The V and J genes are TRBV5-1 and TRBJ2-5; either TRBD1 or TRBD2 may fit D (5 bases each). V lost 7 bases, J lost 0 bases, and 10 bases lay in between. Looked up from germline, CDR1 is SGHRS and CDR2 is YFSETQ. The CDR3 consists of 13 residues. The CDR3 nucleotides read TGCGCCAGCGGGGGTTCGTACCAAGAGACCCAGTACTTC. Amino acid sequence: CASGGSYQETQYF.

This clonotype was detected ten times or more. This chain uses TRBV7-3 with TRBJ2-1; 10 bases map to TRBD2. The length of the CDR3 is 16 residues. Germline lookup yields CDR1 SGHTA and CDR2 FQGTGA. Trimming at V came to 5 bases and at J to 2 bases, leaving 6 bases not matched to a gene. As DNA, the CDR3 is TGTGCCAGCAGCCCCATTAGCGGGGGGACCTACAATGAGCAGTTCTTC. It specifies CASSPISGGTYNEQFF.

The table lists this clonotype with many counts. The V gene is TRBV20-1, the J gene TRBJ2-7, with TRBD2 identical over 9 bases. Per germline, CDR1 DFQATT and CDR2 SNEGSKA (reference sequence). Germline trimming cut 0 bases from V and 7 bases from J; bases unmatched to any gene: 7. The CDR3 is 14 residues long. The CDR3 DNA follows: TGCAGTGCTAGAGAAGGCGGGGGGGCGTTAGAGCAGTACTTC. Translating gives CSAREGGGALEQYF.